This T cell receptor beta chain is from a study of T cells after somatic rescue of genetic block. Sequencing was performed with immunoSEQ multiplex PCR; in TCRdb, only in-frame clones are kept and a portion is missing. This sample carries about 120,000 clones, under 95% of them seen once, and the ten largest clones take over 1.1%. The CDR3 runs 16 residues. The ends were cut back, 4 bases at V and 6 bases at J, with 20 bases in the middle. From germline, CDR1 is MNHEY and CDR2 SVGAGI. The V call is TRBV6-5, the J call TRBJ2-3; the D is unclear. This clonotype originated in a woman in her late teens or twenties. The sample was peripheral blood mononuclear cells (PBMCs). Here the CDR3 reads CASSSTSTPFGDTQYF. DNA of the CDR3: TGTGCCAGCAGTTCTACATCCACCCCATTTGGGGATACGCAGTATTTT.